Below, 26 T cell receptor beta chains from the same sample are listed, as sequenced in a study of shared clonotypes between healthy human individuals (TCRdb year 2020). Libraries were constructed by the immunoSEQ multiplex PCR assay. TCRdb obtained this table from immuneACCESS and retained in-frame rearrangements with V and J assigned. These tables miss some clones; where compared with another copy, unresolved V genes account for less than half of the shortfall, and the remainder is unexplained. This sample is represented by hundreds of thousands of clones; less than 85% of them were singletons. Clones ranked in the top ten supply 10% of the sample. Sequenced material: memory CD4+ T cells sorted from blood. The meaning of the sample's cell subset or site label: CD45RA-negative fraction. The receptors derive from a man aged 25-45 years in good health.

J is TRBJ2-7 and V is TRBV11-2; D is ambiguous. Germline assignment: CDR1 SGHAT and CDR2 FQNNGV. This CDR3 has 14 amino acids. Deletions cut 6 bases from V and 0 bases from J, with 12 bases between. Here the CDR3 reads CASRWTPSSYEQYF. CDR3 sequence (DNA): TGTGCCAGCAGGTGGACCCCGAGCTCCTACGAGCAGTACTTC.

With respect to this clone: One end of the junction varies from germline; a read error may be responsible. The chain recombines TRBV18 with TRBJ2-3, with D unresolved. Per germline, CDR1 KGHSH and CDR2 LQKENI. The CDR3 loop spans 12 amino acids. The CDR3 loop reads CVSSRVTDTQYF. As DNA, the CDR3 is TGTGTCAGCTCAAGGGTGACAGATACGCAGTATTTT.

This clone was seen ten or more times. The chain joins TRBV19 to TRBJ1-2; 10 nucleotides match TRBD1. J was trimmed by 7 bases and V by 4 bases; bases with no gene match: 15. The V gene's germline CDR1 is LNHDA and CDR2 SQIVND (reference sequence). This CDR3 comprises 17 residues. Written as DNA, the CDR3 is TGTGCCAGTAGTACCCAGCGTCACGGGACAGGGGCCGCTGGCTACACCTTC. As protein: CASSTQRHGTGAAGYTF.

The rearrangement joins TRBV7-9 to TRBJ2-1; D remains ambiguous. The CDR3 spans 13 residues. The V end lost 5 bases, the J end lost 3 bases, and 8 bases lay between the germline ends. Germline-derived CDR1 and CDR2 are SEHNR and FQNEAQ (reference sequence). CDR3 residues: CASSPRVYNEQFF. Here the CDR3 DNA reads TGTGCCAGCAGCCCCAGAGTCTACAATGAGCAGTTCTTC. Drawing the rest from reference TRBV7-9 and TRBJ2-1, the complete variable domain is DTGVSQNPRHKITKRGQNVTFRCDPISEHNRLYWYRQTLGQGPEFLTYFQNEAQLEKSRLLSDRFSAERPKGSFSTLEIQRTEQGDSAMYLCASSPRVYNEQFFGPGTRLTVL.

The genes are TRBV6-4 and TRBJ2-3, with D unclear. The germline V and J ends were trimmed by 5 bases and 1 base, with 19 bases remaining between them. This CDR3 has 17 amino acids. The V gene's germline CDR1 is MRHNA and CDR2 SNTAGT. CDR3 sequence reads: CASSPSSFRDGTDTQYF. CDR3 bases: TGTGCCAGCAGTCCCTCGTCTTTTCGCGATGGCACAGATACGCAGTATTTT.

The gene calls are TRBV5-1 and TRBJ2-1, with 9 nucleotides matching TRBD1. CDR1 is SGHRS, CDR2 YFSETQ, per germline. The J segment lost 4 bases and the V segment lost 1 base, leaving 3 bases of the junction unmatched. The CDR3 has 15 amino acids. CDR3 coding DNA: TGCGCCAGCAGCTTGCAAGGGACAGGGTACAATGAGCAGTTCTTC. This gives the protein CASSLQGTGYNEQFF.

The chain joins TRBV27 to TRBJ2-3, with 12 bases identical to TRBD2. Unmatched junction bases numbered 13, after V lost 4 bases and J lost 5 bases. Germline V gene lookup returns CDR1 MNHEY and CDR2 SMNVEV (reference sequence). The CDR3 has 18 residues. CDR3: CASSWPGPGLAGIDTQYF. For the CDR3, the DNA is TGTGCCAGCAGTTGGCCGGGCCCCGGACTAGCGGGAATAGATACGCAGTATTTT.

The CDR3 protein is CASSTTGRSNQPQHF. The CDR3 coding sequence is TGCGCCAGCAGCACGACAGGGCGCAGCAATCAGCCCCAGCATTTT. This rearrangement joins TRBV5-1 to TRBJ1-5; 7 positions agree with TRBD1. J gave up 1 base and V 4 bases, and 5 bases lay outside the gene matches. The CDR3 loop spans 15 amino acids. CDR1 SGHRS and CDR2 YFSETQ come from the germline V gene. Supplemented by reference TRBV5-1 and TRBJ1-5, the full variable domain reads KAGVTQTPRYLIKTRGQQVTLSCSPISGHRSVSWYQQTPGQGLQFLFEYFSETQRNKGNFPGRFSGRQFSNSRSEMNVSTLELGDSALYLCASSTTGRSNQPQHFGDGTRLSIL.

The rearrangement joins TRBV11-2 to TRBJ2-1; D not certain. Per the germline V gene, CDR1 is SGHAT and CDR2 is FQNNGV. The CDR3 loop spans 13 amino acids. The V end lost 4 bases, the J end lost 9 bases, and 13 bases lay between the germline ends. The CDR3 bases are TGTGCCAGCAGCTCGGACCGGTCGGGTGAGCAGTTCTTC. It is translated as CASSSDRSGEQFF.

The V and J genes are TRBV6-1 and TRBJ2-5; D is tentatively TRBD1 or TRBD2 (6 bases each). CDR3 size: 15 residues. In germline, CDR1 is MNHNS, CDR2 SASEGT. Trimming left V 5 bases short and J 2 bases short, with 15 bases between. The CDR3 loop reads CASSPGVRGQETQYF. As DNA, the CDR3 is TGTGCCAGCAGTCCGGGGGTCAGGGGTCAAGAGACCCAGTACTTC.

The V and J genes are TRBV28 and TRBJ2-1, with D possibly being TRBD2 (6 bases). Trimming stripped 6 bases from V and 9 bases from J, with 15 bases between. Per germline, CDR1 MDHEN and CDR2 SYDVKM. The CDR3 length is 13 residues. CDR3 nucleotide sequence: TGTGCCAGCAGGCCCGGAGGGCTTGGTGAGCAGTTCTTC. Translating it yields CASRPGGLGEQFF.

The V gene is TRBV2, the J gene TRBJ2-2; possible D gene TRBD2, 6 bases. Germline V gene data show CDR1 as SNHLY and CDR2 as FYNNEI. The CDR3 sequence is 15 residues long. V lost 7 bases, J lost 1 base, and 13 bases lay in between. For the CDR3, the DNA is TGTGCCAGCACCTCTGGGACTGGGAACACCGGGGAGCTGTTTTTT. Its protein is CASTSGTGNTGELFF.

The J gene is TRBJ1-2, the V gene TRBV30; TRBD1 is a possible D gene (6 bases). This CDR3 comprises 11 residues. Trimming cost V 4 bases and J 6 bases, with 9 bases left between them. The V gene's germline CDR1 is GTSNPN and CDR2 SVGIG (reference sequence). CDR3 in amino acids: CAWNEGDGYTF. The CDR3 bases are TGTGCCTGGAATGAGGGGGATGGCTACACCTTC.

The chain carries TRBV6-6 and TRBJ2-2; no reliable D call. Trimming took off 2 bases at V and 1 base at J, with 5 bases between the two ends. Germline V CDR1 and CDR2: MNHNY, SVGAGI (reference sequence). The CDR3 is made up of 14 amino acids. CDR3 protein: CASSYRLNTGELFF. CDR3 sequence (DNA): TGTGCCAGCAGTTACAGGCTGAACACCGGGGAGCTGTTTTTT.

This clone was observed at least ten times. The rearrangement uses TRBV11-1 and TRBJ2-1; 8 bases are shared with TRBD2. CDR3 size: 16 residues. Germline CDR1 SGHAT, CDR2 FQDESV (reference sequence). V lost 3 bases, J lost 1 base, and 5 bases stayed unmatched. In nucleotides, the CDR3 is TGTGCCAGCAGCTTTAGCGGGGAGTGGTCCTACAATGAGCAGTTCTTC. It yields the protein CASSFSGEWSYNEQFF. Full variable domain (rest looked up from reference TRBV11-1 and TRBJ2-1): EAEVAQSPRYKITEKSQAVAFWCDPISGHATLYWYRQILGQGPELLVQFQDESVVDDSQLPKDRFSAERLKGVDSTLKIQPAELGDSAMYLCASSFSGEWSYNEQFFGPGTRLTVL.

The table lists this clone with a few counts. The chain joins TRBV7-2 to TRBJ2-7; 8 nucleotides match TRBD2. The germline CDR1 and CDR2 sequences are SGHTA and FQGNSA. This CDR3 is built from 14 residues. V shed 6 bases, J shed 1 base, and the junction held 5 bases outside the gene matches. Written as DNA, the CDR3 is TGTGCCAGCAGACCGGGAGGGCCTTCCTACGAGCAGTACTTC. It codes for CASRPGGPSYEQYF.

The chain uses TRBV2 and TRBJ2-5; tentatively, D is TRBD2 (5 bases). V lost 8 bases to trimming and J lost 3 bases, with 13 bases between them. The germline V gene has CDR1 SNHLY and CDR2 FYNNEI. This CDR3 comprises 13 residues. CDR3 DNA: TGTGCCAGCGGAGTCGTAGCGAAAGAGACCCAGTACTTC. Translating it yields CASGVVAKETQYF.

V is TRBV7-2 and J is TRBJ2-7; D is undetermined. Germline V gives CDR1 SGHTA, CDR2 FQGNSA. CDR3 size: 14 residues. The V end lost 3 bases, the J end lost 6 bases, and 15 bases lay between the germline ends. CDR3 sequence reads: CASSFGSPWSEQYF. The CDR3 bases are TGTGCCAGCAGCTTTGGCTCCCCATGGAGCGAGCAGTACTTC.

The CDR3 sequence: CASSLWTGGTGELFF. The DNA of the CDR3 is TGTGCCAGCAGCCTGTGGACAGGGGGGACCGGGGAGCTGTTTTTT. The rearrangement uses TRBV14 and TRBJ2-2, with 10 bases lining up with TRBD1. Unmatched junction bases numbered 4, after V lost 4 bases and J lost 5 bases. The CDR3 is 15 residues long. The germline gives CDR1 SGHDN, CDR2 FVKESK.

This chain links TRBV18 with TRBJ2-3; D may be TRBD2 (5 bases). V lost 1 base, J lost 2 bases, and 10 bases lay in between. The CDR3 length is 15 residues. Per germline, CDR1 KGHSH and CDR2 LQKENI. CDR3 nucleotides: TGTGCCAGCTCACCACAATCCGGGGTCACAGATACGCAGTATTTT. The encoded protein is CASSPQSGVTDTQYF.

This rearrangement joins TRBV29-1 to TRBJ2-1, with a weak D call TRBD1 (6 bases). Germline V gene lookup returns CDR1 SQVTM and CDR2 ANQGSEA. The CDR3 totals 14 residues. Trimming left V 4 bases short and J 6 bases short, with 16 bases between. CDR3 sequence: CSVVGGISLNEQFF. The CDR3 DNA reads TGCAGCGTTGTAGGGGGAATCTCTCTCAATGAGCAGTTCTTC.

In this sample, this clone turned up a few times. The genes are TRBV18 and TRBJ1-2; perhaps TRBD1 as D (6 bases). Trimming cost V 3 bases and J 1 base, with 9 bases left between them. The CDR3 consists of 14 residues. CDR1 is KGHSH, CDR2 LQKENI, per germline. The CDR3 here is CASSPLDSNYGYTF. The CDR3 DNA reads TGTGCCAGCTCACCTTTGGACAGTAACTATGGCTACACCTTC.

The CDR3 coding sequence is TGTGCCACCAGCAGGTCAGGGGGAAGAGATCAGCCCCAGCATTTT. This codes for CATSRSGGRDQPQHF. The chain combines TRBV15 with TRBJ1-5; 7 bases are shared with TRBD1. The CDR3 is made up of 15 amino acids. V was pared by 3 bases and J by 5 bases, with 7 bases of the junction left unmatched. In germline, CDR1 is LNHNV, CDR2 YYDKDF (reference sequence).

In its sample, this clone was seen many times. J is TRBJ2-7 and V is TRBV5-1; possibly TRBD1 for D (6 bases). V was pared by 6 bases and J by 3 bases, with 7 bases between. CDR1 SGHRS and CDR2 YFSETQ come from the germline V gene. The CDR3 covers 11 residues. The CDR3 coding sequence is TGCGCCAGCAACAGGGACTACGAGCAGTACTTC. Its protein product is CASNRDYEQYF.

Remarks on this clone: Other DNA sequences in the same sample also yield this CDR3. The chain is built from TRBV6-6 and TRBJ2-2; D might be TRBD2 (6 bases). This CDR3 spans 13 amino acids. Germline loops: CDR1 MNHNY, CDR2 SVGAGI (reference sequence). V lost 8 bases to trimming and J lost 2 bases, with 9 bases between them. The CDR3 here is CASRGSNTGELFF. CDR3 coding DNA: TGTGCCAGCCGGGGGAGTAACACCGGGGAGCTGTTTTTT.

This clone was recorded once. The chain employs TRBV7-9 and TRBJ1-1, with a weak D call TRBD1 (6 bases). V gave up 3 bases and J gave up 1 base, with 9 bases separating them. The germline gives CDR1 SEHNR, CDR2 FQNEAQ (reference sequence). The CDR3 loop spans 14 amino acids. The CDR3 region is CASSLGAANTEAFF. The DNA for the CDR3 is TGTGCCAGCAGCTTGGGGGCAGCGAACACTGAAGCTTTCTTT.